Listed here is a single TCR beta chain. After removal of 6 bases from V and 4 bases from J, the junction contained 5 bases not matched to a gene. The germline V gene has CDR1 LGHNT and CDR2 FRNRAP. The CDR3 sequence is 13 residues long. Clones were read by immunoSEQ multiplex PCR, and TCRdb kept only the in-frame ones, dropping some. The top ten clones hold about 0.13% of a sample with around 2.3 million clones, almost 96% of them seen once. The source of the sample is a study of shared clonotypes between healthy human individuals. The receptor was derived from a man between 18 and 35 years old in good health. The V gene is TRBV12-5, the J gene TRBJ2-5; TRBD1 matches at 7 bases. Sequencing was carried out using naive CD4+ T cells sorted from blood. The subset: CD45RA+ positively selected. The CDR3 protein is CASGTGNGETQYF. CDR3 DNA sequence: TGTGCTAGTGGGACAGGGAATGGAGAGACCCAGTACTTC.